Reported below is one T cell receptor beta chain. The data originate from a study of blood T cell repertoires in COVID-19. The CDR3 consists of 16 residues. Germline V gene lookup returns CDR1 SGDLS and CDR2 YYNGEE. J gave up 5 bases and V 4 bases, and 9 bases lay outside the gene matches. As processed by the authors: Nucleated cell number was recorded as an estimate derived from reference gene primer amplification. Profiling relied on immunoSEQ multiplex PCR, and the TCRdb table lists in-frame clones only, not all of them. The V and J calls and clone size come from that table; D and trimming were worked out from the DNA. The data show around 300,000 clones, less than 90% seen once. Participants, about 18 to 89 years old, spanned approximately 25 US areas.

The sample was PBMCs or T cells enriched from blood (not recorded which). The receptor's source is a woman in her forties or fifties who had recovered from COVID-19. The rearrangement links TRBV9 to TRBJ2-1, with 10 bases aligning to TRBD2. Here the CDR3 DNA reads TGTGCCAGCAGCCCGAGCGGGAGGGGGTCTGACAATGAGCAGTTCTTC. It is translated as CASSPSGRGSDNEQFF.